Below are 9 T cell receptor beta chains sequenced from a single sample in a study of blood T cell repertoires in COVID-19. TCRdb's table, derived via immunoSEQ multiplex PCR, lists solely in-frame clones and lacks some. The data hold some 100,000 clones, with roughly nine tenths observed a single time. The sample taken for sequencing was peripheral blood. The source of these receptors is a human donor with active COVID-19. The donor label of this sample is uncertain.

V usage is TRBV4-1 and J usage is TRBJ2-5; D may be TRBD2 (7 bases). The germline V and J ends were trimmed by 0 bases and 1 base, with 12 bases remaining between them. The CDR3 totals 16 residues. Germline V gives CDR1 MGHRA, CDR2 YSYEKL. In DNA, the CDR3 is TGCGCCAGCAGCCAAGAGTTGCGGGGGCGCCAAGAGACCCAGTACTTC. Protein: CASSQELRGRQETQYF.

The CDR3: CASRPGTGGHEQYF. The CDR3 DNA reads as TGCGCCAGCCGACCCGGGACAGGGGGCCACGAGCAGTACTTC. This chain uses TRBV5-1 with TRBJ2-7; 12 bases match TRBD1. The CDR3 has 14 residues. Germline V gives CDR1 SGHRS, CDR2 YFSETQ. The trim removed 7 bases at V and 5 bases at J, leaving 7 bases unmatched.

This clone occurred a few times. The V call is TRBV7-2, the J call TRBJ2-1; 7 positions match TRBD1. The CDR3 covers 16 residues. The junction had 7 bases not matched to a gene; V was cut back by 1 base and J by 4 bases. CDR1 and CDR2 from the germline V gene are SGHTA and FQGNSA. The CDR3 loop is CASSLVLGQLYNEQFF. DNA of the CDR3: TGTGCCAGCAGCTTAGTCCTGGGACAGTTATACAATGAGCAGTTCTTC.

Here the CDR3 reads CASSRGQGAYEQYF. The CDR3 nucleotides read TGTGCCAGCAGCCGCGGACAGGGCGCCTACGAGCAGTACTTC. V gene TRBV11-2 combines with J gene TRBJ2-7; 8 bases align to TRBD1. The trim removed 5 bases at V and 2 bases at J, leaving 5 bases unmatched. Per germline, CDR1 SGHAT and CDR2 FQNNGV. The CDR3 spans 14 residues.

The chain couples TRBV6-1 to TRBJ2-7, with D possibly being TRBD1 (6 bases). Deletions cut 0 bases from V and 12 bases from J, with 18 bases between. Germline V gene lookup returns CDR1 MNHNS and CDR2 SASEGT. There are 14 residues in the CDR3. The DNA for the CDR3 is TGTGCCAGCAGTGAAGCTTTAGGACAGACCGCGCGGTACTTC. Its translation is CASSEALGQTARYF.

The chain employs TRBV28 and TRBJ2-2; TRBD1 matches at 8 bases. Germline V gene lookup returns CDR1 MDHEN and CDR2 SYDVKM. Trimming at V came to 6 bases and at J to 4 bases, leaving 10 bases not matched to a gene. This CDR3 has 16 residues. The CDR3, as DNA: TGTGCCAGCAGCCCGACTCCGACAGGGGTCACCGGGGAGCTGTTTTTT. Its protein product is CASSPTPTGVTGELFF.

For the CDR3, the DNA is TGTGCCAGCAGTCCGCCCCCCGGGACTAGGCGGGCATCCTACGAGCAGTACTTC. It translates to CASSPPPGTRRASYEQYF. This chain links TRBV6-2 or TRBV6-3 with TRBJ2-7; TRBD2 agrees at 8 bases. Trimming cost V 5 bases and J 1 base; bases outside gene matches: 16. The CDR3 loop spans 18 amino acids. Per the germline V gene, CDR1 is MNHEY and CDR2 is SVGEGT.

This clone was observed a single time. This rearrangement joins TRBV10-3 to TRBJ1-5, with a weak D call TRBD1 (6 bases). The CDR3 is 19 amino acids. Per germline, CDR1 ENHRY and CDR2 SYGVKD. Trimming removed 0 bases at V and 2 bases at J, with 20 bases between. The CDR3 is CAISESMWQGMRGNQPQHF. As DNA, the CDR3 is TGTGCCATCAGTGAGTCGATGTGGCAGGGGATGAGAGGCAATCAGCCCCAGCATTTT.

J is TRBJ2-5 and V is TRBV18, with TRBD1 as a possible D gene (6 bases). From germline, CDR1 is KGHSH and CDR2 LQKENI. There are 18 residues in the CDR3. Trimming took 3 bases from V and 2 from J, leaving 22 bases between them. CDR3 loop: CASSPNRVRTSEQETQYF. The DNA of the CDR3 is TGTGCCAGCTCACCCAACAGGGTTCGTACCTCTGAACAAGAGACCCAGTACTTC.